Following are 12 T cell receptor beta chains from one sample sequenced in a study of cytomegalovirus exposure and HLA in healthy donors. PCR was performed using 60 Vbeta and 13 Jbeta primers. The method was immunoSEQ multiplex PCR; TCRdb's version includes in-frame clones alone and lacks a portion of them. The sample yields 110,000 to 150,000 clones, 75% seen once. Sequencing was performed on PBMCs. The source of these receptors is a man in his thirties or forties in good health and CMV-seronegative.

CDR3 DNA sequence: TGCAGCGTCCCCACCCCGACATCCCCCTATGGCTACACCTTC. Encoded protein: CSVPTPTSPYGYTF. This sequence joins TRBV29-1 and TRBJ1-2; no firm D call. The CDR3 spans 14 residues. Germline CDR1 and CDR2: SQVTM and ANQGSEA. Deletions cut 6 bases from V and 4 bases from J, with 18 bases between. The entire variable domain, with the rest obtained from reference TRBV29-1 and TRBJ1-2, is as follows: SAVISQKPSRDICQRGTSLTIQCQVDSQVTMMFWYRQQPGQSLTLIATANQGSEATYESGFVIDKFPISRPNLTFSTLTVSNMSPEDSSIYLCSVPTPTSPYGYTFGSGTRLTVV.

The chain is built from TRBV5-1 and TRBJ2-2; TRBD1 matches 7 bases. The V segment lost 4 bases and the J segment 6 bases; nucleotides outside the gene matches: 3. The CDR3 has 13 residues. CDR1 is SGHRS and CDR2 is YFSETQ in the germline V gene. In DNA, the CDR3 is TGCGCCAGCAGCGAGGGGGCAGCCGGGGAGCTGTTTTTT. This translates into CASSEGAAGELFF.

This clone was observed a few times. The chain is built from TRBV6-5 and TRBJ1-1; a weak D match, TRBD1 (6 bases). The CDR3 runs 16 residues. Per germline, CDR1 MNHEY and CDR2 SVGAGI. V lost 0 bases to trimming and J lost 5 bases, with 16 bases between them. CDR3 coding DNA: TGTGCCAGCAGTTACTCGCAGGGGTTGCTAGGAACTGAAGCTTTCTTT. This codes for CASSYSQGLLGTEAFF.

The chain carries TRBV7-6 and TRBJ2-7; possibly TRBD2 for D (5 bases). CDR3 size: 14 residues. V lost 4 bases to trimming and J lost 2 bases, with 12 bases between them. Germline-derived CDR1 and CDR2 are SGHVS and FNYEAQ. The DNA of the CDR3 is TGTGCCAGCAGCTGGACGACGGGGACCTACGAGCAGTACTTC. Its protein is CASSWTTGTYEQYF.

Turning to this clone: Sequence at one end of the junction differs from germline and may be a read error. The chain uses TRBV6-1 and TRBJ2-6; D is perhaps TRBD1 (5 bases). Germline CDR1 is MNHNS and CDR2 is SASEGT. This CDR3 has 14 amino acids. The CDR3: CASSVGSGANGLTF. CDR3 coding DNA: TGTGCCAGCAGTGTTGGCTCTGGGGCCAACGGCCTGACTTTC.

The chain uses TRBV5-1 and TRBJ1-1; unclear D gene. Germline CDR1 is SGHRS and CDR2 is YFSETQ. The germline V and J ends were trimmed by 4 bases and 5 bases, with 15 bases remaining between them. The CDR3 has 14 amino acids. This CDR3 reads CASSPRPGVTEAFF. The CDR3 DNA sequence: TGCGCCAGCAGCCCAAGGCCCGGGGTTACTGAAGCTTTCTTT.

This clone was counted once. The CDR3 loop reads CASSRSTSDRGETQYF. DNA for the CDR3: TGCGCCAGCAGCAGATCGACTAGTGATCGGGGAGAGACCCAGTACTTC. J is TRBJ2-5 and V is TRBV5-1, with D maybe TRBD2 (6 bases). Germline V gene data show CDR1 as SGHRS and CDR2 as YFSETQ. V lost 4 bases to trimming and J lost 4 bases, with 20 bases between them. This CDR3 has 16 residues.

This clone was recorded once. The rearrangement uses TRBV19 and TRBJ2-2; 10 bases match TRBD2. V lost 3 bases, J lost 1 base, and 2 bases stayed unmatched. Germline CDR1 and CDR2: LNHDA and SQIVND (reference sequence). This CDR3 spans 16 amino acids. The CDR3, as DNA: TGTGCCAGTAGTATCCGGACTAGCGGGAACACCGGGGAGCTGTTTTTT. This translates into CASSIRTSGNTGELFF.

This clone was observed a single time. The chain employs TRBV5-1 and TRBJ2-3; tentative D call: TRBD2 (6 bases). V was cut by 0 bases and J by 9 bases, with 17 bases left in between. Germline values: CDR1 SGHRS, CDR2 YFSETQ. CDR3 size: 15 residues. CDR3 coding DNA: TGCGCCAGCAGCTTGGCCTCGTACGGCGGGGTGACGCAGTATTTT. Protein: CASSLASYGGVTQYF.

The rearrangement joins TRBV27 to TRBJ2-6; the match to TRBD1 covers 8 bases. V lost 6 bases to trimming and J lost 0 bases; unmatched junction nucleotides: 7. This CDR3 region has 17 residues. CDR1 is MNHEY, CDR2 SMNVEV, per germline (reference sequence). Written as DNA, the CDR3 is TGTGCCAGCAGCGAGACAGGGGTTAGCTCTGGGGCCAACGTCCTGACTTTC. Translation: CASSETGVSSGANVLTF.

This sequence joins TRBV29-1 and TRBJ1-1; 9 positions agree with TRBD1. Germline V gene sequence: CDR1 SQVTM, CDR2 ANQGSEA. The CDR3 spans 12 residues. J was trimmed by 4 bases and V by 7 bases; bases with no gene match: 4. The CDR3 coding sequence is TGCAGCGCCTTACAGGGGGCCACTGAAGCTTTCTTT. Protein sequence: CSALQGATEAFF.

V usage is TRBV9 and J usage is TRBJ1-1; tentative D call: TRBD1 (5 bases). CDR3 length: 15 amino acids. Germline V gene lookup returns CDR1 SGDLS and CDR2 YYNGEE. The germline V and J ends were trimmed by 7 bases and 5 bases, with 21 bases remaining between them. The DNA of the CDR3 is TGTGCCAGCGGTGGGACCGTCGGGGGAGGGACTGAAGCTTTCTTT. Its protein product is CASGGTVGGGTEAFF.